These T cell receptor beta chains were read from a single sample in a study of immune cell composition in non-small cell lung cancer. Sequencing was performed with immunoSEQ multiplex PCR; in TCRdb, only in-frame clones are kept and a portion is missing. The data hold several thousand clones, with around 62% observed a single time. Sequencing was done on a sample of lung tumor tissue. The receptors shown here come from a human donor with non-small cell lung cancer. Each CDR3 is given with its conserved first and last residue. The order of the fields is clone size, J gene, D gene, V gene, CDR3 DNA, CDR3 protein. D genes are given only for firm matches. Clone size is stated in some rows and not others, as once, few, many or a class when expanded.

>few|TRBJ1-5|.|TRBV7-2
TGTGCCAGCAGCTCCTGGGCGGGGAACAATCAGCCCCAGCATTTT
CASSSWAGNNQPQHF
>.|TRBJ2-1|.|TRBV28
TGTGCCAGCATCCGGACAGTCGCTTACAATGAGCAGTTCTTC
CASIRTVAYNEQFF
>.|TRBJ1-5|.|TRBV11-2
TGTGCCAGCAGCCCGGAGGTCAGCAATCAGCCCCAGCATTTT
CASSPEVSNQPQHF
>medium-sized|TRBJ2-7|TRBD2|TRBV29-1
TGCAGCGCCGAACTAGCGGGACCCTACGAGCAGTACTTC
CSAELAGPYEQYF
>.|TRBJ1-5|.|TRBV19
TGTGCCAGTAGTATATCGGTAAATAGCAATCAGCCCCAGCATTTT
CASSISVNSNQPQHF
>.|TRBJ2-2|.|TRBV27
TGTGCCAGCAGTCCAAACAGGGTCGGGGAGCTGTTTTTT
CASSPNRVGELFF
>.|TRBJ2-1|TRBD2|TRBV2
TGTGCCAGCAGTGAACCCCCGACCGGGAGGATGAATGAGCAGTTCTTC
CASSEPPTGRMNEQFF
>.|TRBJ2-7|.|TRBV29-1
TGCAGCGTCCGGACAGGGACTACGAGCGAGCAGTACTTC
CSVRTGTTSEQYF
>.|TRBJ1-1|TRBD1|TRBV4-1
TGCGCCAGCAGCCAAGTCACCGGGACAGGGTTCATGAACACTGAAGCTTTCTTT
CASSQVTGTGFMNTEAFF
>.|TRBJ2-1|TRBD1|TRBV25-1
TGTGCCAGCAGTGAATGGGCAGGGGGCTCCTACAATGAGCAGTTCTTC
CASSEWAGGSYNEQFF
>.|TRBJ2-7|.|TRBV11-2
TGTGCCAGCAGCTTAGCGGGGGAGCAGTACTTC
CASSLAGEQYF
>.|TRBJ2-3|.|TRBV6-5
TGTGCCAGCAGTTATTTTGGGGGAGGTCCCACAGATACGCAGTATTTT
CASSYFGGGPTDTQYF
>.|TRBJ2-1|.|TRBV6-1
TGTGCCAGCCGTTACTACAATGAGCAGTTCTTC
CASRYYNEQFF
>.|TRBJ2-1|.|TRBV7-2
TGTGCCAGCAGCTCGCGGGGCGCAAGGGGTGGCTTGCGCTACAATGAGCAGTTCTTC
CASSSRGARGGLRYNEQFF
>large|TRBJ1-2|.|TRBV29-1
TGCAGCGTTGAAATTCGGCAGGGGCGCCTCTACTCCGGTGGCTACACCTTC
CSVEIRQGRLYSGGYTF
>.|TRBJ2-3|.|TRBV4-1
TGCGCCAGCAGCCAAGTGGGGACCGGGGGAGATACGCAGTATTTT
CASSQVGTGGDTQYF
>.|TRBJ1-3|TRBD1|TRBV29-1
TGCAGCGTTGAAGATACCGGGACAGGGGGCGCTGGAAACACCATATATTTT
CSVEDTGTGGAGNTIYF
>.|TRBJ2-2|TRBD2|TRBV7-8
TGTGCCAGCAGCTTGAGCGGGATAGACACCGGGGAGCTGTTTTTT
CASSLSGIDTGELFF